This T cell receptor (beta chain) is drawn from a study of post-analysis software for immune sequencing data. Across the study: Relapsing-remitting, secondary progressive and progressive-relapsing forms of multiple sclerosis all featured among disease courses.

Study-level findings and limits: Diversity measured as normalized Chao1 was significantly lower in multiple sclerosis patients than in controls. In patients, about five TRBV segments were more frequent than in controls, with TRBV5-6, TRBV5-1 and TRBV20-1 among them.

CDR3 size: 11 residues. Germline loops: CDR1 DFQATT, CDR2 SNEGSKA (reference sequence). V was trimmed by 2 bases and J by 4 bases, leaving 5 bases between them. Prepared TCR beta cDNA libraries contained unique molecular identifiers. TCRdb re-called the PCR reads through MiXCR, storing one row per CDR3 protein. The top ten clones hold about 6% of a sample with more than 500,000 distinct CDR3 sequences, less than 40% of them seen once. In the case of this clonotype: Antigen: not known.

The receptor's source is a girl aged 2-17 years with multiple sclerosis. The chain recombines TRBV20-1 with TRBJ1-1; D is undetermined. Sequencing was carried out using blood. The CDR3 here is CSARRSTEAFF. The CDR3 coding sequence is TGCAGTGCTAGACGGTCCACTGAAGCTTTCTTT.